This T cell receptor beta chain appears in the sequencing data of a study of cytomegalovirus exposure and HLA in healthy donors. The study, taken as a whole, reports: Later on, an analysis showed TCR association rates differing by HLA locus, with DRB1 the most and HLA-C the fewest. It is likely that the observed cluster of highly shared sequence variants was a sequencing artifact. Within an earlier analysis, most TCR beta V segments proved productive either about 87% or about 30% of the time.

Remarks on this clone: Its antigen remains unknown.

The CDR3 has 15 amino acids. Germline lookup yields CDR1 GTSNPN and CDR2 SVGIG (reference sequence). V was pared by 4 bases and J by 3 bases, with 11 bases of the junction left unmatched. Both 60 Vbeta primers and 13 Jbeta primers went into the PCR. Produced via immunoSEQ multiplex PCR; TCRdb's table is partial and in-frame only. Seen here are roughly 200,000 clones, approximately 80% observed once, and the top ten hold approximately 2.6%. The TCR was taken from a female donor in good health and CMV-seronegative. Sequenced sample: PBMCs. V is TRBV30 and J is TRBJ2-7; 8 bases align to TRBD1. CDR3 amino acids: CAWTPQGQAHYEQYF. The CDR3 DNA sequence: TGTGCCTGGACCCCACAGGGACAGGCTCACTACGAGCAGTACTTC.